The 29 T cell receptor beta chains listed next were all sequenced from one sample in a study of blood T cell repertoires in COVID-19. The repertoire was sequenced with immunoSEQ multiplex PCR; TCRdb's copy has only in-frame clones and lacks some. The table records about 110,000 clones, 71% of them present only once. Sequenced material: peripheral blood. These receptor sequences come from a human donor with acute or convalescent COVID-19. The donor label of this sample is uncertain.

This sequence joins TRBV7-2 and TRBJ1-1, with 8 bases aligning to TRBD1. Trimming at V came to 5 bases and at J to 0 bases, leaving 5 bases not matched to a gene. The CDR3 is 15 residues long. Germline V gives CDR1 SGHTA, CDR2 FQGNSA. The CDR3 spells CASSAGGGVNTEAFF. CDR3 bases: TGTGCCAGCAGCGCAGGGGGCGGGGTGAACACTGAAGCTTTCTTT.

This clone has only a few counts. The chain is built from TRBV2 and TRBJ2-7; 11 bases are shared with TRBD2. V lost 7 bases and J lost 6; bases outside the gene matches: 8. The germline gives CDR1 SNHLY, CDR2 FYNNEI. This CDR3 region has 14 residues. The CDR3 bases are TGTGCCAGCAAGGGCGGGACTAGCGGATCCGAGCAGTACTTC. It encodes CASKGGTSGSEQYF.

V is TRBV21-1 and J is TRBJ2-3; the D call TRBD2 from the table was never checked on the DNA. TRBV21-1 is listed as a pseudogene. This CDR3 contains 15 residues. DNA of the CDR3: TGTGCCAGCAGCATGTTAGGGACTAGATCAGATACGCAGTATTTT. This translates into CASSMLGTRSDTQYF.

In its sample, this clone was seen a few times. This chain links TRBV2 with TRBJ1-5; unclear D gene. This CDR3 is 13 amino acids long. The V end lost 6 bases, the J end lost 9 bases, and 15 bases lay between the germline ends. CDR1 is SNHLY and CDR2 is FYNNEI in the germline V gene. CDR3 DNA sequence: TGTGCCAGCAGAGGTACAGCAGTGGGGCCCCAGCATTTT. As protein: CASRGTAVGPQHF. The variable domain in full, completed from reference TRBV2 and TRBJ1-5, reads EPEVTQTPSHQVTQMGQEVILRCVPISNHLYFYWYRQILGQKVEFLVSFYNNEISEKSEIFDDQFSVERPDGSNFTLKIRSTKLEDSAMYFCASRGTAVGPQHFGDGTRLSIL.

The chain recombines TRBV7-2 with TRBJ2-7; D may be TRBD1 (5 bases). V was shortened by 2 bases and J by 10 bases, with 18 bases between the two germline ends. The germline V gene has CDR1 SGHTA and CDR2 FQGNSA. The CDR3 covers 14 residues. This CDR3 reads CASSLSDTLPHQYF. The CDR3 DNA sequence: TGTGCCAGCAGCTTATCGGACACACTCCCCCACCAGTACTTC.

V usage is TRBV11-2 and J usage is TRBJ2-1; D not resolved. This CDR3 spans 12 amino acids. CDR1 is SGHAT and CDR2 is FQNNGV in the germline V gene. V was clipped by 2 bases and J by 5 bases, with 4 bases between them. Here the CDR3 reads CASSLPNNEQFF. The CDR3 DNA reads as TGTGCCAGCAGCTTACCTAACAATGAGCAGTTCTTC.

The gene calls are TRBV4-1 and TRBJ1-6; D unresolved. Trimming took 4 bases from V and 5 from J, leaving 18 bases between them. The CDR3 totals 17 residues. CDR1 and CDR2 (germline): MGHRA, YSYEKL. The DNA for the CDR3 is TGCGCCAGCAGCCCATTCGGTTCCATGGTCAATAATTCACCCCTCCACTTT. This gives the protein CASSPFGSMVNNSPLHF.

In DNA form, the CDR3 reads TGTGCCAGCAGTTCCCACAGGGGTTCCAACTATGGCTACACCTTC. This translates into CASSSHRGSNYGYTF. The chain joins TRBV27 to TRBJ1-2; 7 bases are shared with TRBD1. Germline CDR1 is MNHEY and CDR2 is SMNVEV (reference sequence). The CDR3 sequence is 15 residues long. J gave up 2 bases and V 4 bases, and 7 bases lay outside the gene matches.

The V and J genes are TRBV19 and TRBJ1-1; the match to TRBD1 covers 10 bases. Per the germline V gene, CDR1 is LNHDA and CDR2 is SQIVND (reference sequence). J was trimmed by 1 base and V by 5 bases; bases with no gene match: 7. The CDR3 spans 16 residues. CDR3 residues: CASSRGRDRGNTEAFF. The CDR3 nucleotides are TGTGCCAGTAGTCGAGGTAGGGACAGGGGGAACACTGAAGCTTTCTTT.

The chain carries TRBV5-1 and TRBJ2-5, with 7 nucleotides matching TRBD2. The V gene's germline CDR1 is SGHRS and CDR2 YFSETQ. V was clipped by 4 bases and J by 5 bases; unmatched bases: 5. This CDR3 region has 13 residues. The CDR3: CASSASGEETQYF. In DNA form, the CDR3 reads TGCGCCAGCAGCGCCAGCGGGGAGGAGACCCAGTACTTC.

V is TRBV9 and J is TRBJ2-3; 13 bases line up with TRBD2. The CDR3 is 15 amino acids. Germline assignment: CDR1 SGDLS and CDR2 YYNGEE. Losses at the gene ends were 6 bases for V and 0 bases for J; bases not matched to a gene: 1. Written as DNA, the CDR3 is TGTGCCAGCACGACTAGCGGGGGGAGCACAGATACGCAGTATTTT. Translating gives CASTTSGGSTDTQYF.

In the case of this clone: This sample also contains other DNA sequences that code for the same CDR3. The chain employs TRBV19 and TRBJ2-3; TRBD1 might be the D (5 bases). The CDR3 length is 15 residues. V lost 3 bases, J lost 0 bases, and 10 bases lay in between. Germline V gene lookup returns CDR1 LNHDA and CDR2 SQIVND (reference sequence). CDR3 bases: TGTGCCAGTAGTATTGGTCAGGGCAGCACAGATACGCAGTATTTT. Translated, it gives CASSIGQGSTDTQYF.

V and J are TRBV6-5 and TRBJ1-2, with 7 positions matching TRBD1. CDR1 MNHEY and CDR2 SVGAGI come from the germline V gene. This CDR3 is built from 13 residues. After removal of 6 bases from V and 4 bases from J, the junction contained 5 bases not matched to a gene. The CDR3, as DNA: TGTGCCAGCAGACATCGGGACAGCTATGGCTACACCTTC. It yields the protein CASRHRDSYGYTF.

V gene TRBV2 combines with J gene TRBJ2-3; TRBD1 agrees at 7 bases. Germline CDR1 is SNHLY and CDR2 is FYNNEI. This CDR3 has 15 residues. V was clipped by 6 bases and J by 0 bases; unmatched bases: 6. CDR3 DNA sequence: TGTGCCAGCAGATTACAGGGGATTAGCACAGATACGCAGTATTTT. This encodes CASRLQGISTDTQYF.

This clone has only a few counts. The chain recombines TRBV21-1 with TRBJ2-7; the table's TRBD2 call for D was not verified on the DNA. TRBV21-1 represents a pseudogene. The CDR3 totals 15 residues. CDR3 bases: TGTGCCAGCAGGGCAAGCGGGGCGAGCTCCTACGAGCAGTACGTC. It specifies CASRASGASSYEQYV.

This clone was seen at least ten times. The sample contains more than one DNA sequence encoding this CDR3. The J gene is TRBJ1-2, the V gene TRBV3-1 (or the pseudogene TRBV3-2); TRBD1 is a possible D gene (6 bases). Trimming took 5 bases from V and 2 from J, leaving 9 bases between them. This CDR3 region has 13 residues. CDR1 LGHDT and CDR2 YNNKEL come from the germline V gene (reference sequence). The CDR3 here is CASSRGGNYGYTF. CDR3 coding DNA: TGTGCCAGCAGCAGGGGGGGGAACTATGGCTACACCTTC.

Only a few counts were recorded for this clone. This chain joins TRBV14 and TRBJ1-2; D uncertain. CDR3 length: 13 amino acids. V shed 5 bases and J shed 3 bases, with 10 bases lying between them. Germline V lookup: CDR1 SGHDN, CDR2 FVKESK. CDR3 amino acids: CASSSNLDYGYTF. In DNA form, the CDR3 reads TGTGCCAGCAGCTCCAACTTGGACTATGGCTACACCTTC.

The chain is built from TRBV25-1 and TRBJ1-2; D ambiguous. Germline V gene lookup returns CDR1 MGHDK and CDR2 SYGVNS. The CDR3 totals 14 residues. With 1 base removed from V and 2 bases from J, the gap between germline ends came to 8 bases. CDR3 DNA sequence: TGTGCCAGCAGTGAATCAGGCAGGAACTATGGCTACACCTTC. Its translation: CASSESGRNYGYTF.

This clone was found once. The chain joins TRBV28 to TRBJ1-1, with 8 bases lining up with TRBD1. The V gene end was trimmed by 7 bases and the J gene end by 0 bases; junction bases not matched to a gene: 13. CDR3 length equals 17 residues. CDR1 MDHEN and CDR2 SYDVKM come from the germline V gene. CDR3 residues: CASNSFGQGFMNTEAFF. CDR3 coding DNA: TGTGCCAGCAATTCGTTTGGACAGGGCTTTATGAACACTGAAGCTTTCTTT.

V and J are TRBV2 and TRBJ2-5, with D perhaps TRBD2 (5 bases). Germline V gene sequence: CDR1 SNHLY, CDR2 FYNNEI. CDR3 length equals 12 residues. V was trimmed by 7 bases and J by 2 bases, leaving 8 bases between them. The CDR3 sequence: CASTRLQETQYF. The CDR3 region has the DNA TGTGCCAGCACCCGACTACAAGAGACCCAGTACTTC.

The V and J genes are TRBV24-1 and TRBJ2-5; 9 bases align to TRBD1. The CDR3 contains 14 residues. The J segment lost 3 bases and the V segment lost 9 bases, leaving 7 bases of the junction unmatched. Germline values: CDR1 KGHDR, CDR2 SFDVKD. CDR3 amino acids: CATHRWDREETQYF. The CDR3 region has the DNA TGTGCCACCCACCGTTGGGACAGGGAAGAGACCCAGTACTTC.

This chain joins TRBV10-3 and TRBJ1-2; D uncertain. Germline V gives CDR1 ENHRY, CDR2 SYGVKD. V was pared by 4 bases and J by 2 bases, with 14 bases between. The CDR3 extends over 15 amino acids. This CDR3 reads CAISGSGGHNYGYTF. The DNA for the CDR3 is TGTGCCATCAGTGGATCCGGCGGCCACAACTATGGCTACACCTTC.

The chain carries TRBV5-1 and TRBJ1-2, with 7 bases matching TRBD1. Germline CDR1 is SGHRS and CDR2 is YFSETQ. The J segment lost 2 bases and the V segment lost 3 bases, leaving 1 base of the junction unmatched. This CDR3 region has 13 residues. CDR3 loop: CASSSTGNYGYTF. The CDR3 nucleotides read TGCGCCAGCAGCTCGACAGGGAACTATGGCTACACCTTC.

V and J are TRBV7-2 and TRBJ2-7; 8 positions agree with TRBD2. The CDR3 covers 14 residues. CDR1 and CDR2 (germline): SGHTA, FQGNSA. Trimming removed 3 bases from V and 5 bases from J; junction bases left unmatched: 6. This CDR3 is CASSLERGRNEQYF. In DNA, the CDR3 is TGTGCCAGCAGCTTGGAGCGGGGGAGGAACGAGCAGTACTTC.

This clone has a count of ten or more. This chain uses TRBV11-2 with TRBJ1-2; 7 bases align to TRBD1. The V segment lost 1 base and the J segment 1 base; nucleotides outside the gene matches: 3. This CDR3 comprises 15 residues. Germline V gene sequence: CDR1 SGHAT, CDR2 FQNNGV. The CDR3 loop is CASSLGTGINYGYTF. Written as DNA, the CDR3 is TGTGCCAGCAGCTTAGGGACAGGAATTAACTATGGCTACACCTTC.

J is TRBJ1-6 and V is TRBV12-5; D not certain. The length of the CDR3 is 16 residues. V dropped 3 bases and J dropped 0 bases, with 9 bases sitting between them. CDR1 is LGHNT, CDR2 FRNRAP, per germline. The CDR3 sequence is CASGFTKSSYNSPLHF. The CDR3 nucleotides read TGTGCTAGTGGTTTCACAAAAAGCTCCTATAATTCACCCCTCCACTTT.

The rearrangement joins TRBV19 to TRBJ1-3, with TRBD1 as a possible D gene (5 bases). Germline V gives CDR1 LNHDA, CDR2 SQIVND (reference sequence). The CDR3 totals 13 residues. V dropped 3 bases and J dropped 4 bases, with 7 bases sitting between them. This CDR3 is CASSMRTGNTIYF. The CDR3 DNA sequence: TGTGCCAGTAGTATGCGGACAGGAAACACCATATATTTT.

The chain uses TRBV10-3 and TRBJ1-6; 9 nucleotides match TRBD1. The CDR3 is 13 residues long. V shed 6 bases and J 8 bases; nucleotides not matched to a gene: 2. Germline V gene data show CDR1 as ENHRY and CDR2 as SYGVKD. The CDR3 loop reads CAIRGQGDSPLHF. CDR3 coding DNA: TGTGCCATCAGGGGACAGGGTGATTCACCCCTCCACTTT.

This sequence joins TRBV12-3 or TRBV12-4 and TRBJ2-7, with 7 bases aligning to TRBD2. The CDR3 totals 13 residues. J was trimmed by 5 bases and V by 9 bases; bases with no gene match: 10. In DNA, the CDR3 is TGTGCCAGTCAACGGGACTACACGCACGAGCAGTACTTC. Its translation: CASQRDYTHEQYF.